This T cell receptor (beta chain) was sequenced in a study of T cells in Graves' hyperthyroidism and ophthalmopathy. From RNA transcripts, TCR beta CDR3 regions were amplified. The study used the HTBI primer set for a first-round RT-PCR of the TCR CDR3. TCRdb fed the multiplex PCR reads into MiXCR, producing one record per CDR3 protein. This repertoire shows around 490,000 distinct CDR3 sequences, about 20% found once; its top ten account for over 45%. This clonotype was detected only a few times. This CDR3 has 16 residues. V was cut by 3 bases and J by 2 bases, with 16 bases left in between. This TCR was sampled from a man aged 35 to 55 with Graves' ophthalmopathy. Material: blood. The chain has TRBV12-3 or TRBV12-4 and TRBJ1-1; D gene ambiguous. CDR3 sequence (DNA): TGTGCCAGCAGTTTTGAGAAGGGAAGCCGAAACACTGAAGCTTTCTTT. This gives the protein CASSFEKGSRNTEAFF.